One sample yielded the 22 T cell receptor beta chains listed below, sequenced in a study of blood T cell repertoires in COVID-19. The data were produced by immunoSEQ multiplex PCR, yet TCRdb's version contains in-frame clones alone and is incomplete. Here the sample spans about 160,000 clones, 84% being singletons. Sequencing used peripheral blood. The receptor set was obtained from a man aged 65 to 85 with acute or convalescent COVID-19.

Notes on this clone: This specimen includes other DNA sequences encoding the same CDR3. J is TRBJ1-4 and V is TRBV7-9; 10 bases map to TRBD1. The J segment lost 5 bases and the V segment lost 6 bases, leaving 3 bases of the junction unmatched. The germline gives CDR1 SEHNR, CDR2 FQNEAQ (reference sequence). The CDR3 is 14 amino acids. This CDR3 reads CASSPGQGNEKLFF. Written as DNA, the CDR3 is TGTGCCAGCAGTCCGGGACAGGGGAATGAAAAACTGTTTTTT.

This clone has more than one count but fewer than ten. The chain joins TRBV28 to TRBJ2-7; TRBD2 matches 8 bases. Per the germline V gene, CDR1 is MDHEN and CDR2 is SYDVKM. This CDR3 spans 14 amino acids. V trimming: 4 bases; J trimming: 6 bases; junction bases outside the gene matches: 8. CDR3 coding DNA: TGTGCCAGCAGTTACTCCGTCGCGGGAGGCGAGCAGTACTTC. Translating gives CASSYSVAGGEQYF.

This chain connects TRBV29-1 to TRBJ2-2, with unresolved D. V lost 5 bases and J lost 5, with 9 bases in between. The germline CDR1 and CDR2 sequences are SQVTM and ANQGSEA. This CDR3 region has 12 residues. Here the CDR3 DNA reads TGCAGCGTTAGCCCGAGGACCGGGGAGCTGTTTTTT. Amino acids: CSVSPRTGELFF.

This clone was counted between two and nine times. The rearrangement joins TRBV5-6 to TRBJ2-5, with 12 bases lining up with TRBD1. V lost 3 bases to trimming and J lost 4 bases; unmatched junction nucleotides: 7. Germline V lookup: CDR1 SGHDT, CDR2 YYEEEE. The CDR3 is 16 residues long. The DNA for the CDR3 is TGTGCCAGCAGCTCCGCCGGGACAGGGGGCGGAGAGACCCAGTACTTC. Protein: CASSSAGTGGGETQYF.

Here the CDR3 DNA reads TGTGCCAGCAGCTTCGGACAGGGAGTGGCTCAGCCCCAGCATTTT. Its protein product is CASSFGQGVAQPQHF. The chain combines TRBV7-9 with TRBJ1-5; 8 bases fit TRBD1. The CDR3 is 15 amino acids. With 3 bases clipped from V and 6 bases from J, the junction kept 7 bases outside the gene matches. Looked up from germline, CDR1 is SEHNR and CDR2 is FQNEAQ (reference sequence).

CDR3 bases: TGTGCCATCCGGAACGGGGGTAGCAATCAGCCCCAGCATTTT. Amino acids: CAIRNGGSNQPQHF. The rearrangement links TRBV10-3 to TRBJ1-5, with a weak D call TRBD1 (5 bases). The CDR3 is 14 amino acids. The V gene's germline CDR1 is ENHRY and CDR2 SYGVKD. V was cut by 8 bases and J by 0 bases, with 11 bases left in between.

The CDR3 bases are TGTGCCAGCAGTTACTCAGAGGGCCATAATTCACCCCTCCACTTT. Its translation: CASSYSEGHNSPLHF. The V and J genes are TRBV6-5 and TRBJ1-6; D unresolved. This CDR3 has 15 amino acids. V was shortened by 0 bases and J by 5 bases, with 8 bases between the two germline ends. Germline CDR1 is MNHEY and CDR2 is SVGAGI.

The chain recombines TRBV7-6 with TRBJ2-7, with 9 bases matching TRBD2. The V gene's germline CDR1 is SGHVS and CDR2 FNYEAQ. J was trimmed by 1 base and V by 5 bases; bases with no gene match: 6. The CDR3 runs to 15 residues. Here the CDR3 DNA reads TGTGCCAGCAGCCATAGCGGGAGTATGTCCTACGAGCAGTACTTC. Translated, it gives CASSHSGSMSYEQYF.

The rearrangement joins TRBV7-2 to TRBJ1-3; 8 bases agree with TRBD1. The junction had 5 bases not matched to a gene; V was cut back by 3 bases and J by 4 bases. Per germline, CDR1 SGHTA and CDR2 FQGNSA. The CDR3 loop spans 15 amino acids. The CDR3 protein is CASSFYRGWGNTIYF. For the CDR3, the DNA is TGTGCCAGCAGCTTTTACAGGGGGTGGGGAAACACCATATATTTT. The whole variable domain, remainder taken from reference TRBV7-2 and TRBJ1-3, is GAGVSQSPSNKVTEKGKDVELRCDPISGHTALYWYRQSLGQGLEFLIYFQGNSAPDKSGLPSDRFSAERTGGSVSTLTIQRTQQEDSAVYLCASSFYRGWGNTIYFGEGSWLTVV.

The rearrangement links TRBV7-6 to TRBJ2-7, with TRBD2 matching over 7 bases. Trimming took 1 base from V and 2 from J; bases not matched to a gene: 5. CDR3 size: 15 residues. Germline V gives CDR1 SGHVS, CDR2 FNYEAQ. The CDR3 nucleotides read TGTGCCAGCAGCTTAGACGGCGGGGGTCCCTACGAGCAGTACTTC. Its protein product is CASSLDGGGPYEQYF. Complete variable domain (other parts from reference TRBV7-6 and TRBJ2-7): GAGVSQSPRYKVTKRGQDVALRCDPISGHVSLYWYRQALGQGPEFLTYFNYEAQQDKSGLPNDRFSAERPEGSISTLTIQRTEQRDSAMYRCASSLDGGGPYEQYFGPGTRLTVT.

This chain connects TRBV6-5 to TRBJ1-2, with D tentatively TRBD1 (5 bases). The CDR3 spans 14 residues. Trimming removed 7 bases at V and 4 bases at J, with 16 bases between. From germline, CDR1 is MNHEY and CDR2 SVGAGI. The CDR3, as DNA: TGTGCCAGCATAAGTAGGGGTGCAGGCTATGGCTACACCTTC. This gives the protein CASISRGAGYGYTF.

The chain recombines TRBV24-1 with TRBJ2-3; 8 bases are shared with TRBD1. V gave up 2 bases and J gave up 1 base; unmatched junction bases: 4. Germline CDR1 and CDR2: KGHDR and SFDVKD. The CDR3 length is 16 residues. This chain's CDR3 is CATSDWGTGRTDTQYF. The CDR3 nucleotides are TGTGCCACCAGTGATTGGGGGACAGGCCGCACAGATACGCAGTATTTT.

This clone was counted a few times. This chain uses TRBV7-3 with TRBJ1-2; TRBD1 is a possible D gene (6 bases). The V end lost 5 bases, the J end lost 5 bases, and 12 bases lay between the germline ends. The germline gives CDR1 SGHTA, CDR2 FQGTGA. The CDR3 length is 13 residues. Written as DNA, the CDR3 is TGTGCCAGCAGCCCGGACAGCAATTATGGCTACACCTTC. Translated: CASSPDSNYGYTF.

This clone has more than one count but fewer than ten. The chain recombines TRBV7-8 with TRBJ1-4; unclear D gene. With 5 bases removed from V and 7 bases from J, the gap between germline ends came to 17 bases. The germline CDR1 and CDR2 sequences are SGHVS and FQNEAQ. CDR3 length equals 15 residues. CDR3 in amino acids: CASSPARRMGEKLFF. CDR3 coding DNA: TGTGCCAGCAGCCCCGCTCGGAGGATGGGTGAAAAACTGTTTTTT.

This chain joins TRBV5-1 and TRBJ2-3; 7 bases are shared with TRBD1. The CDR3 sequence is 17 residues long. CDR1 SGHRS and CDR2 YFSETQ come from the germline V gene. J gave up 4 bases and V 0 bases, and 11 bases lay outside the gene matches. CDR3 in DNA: TGCGCCAGCAGCTTGGAGAATACAGGGGTCGGCGCAGATACGCAGTATTTT. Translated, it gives CASSLENTGVGADTQYF.

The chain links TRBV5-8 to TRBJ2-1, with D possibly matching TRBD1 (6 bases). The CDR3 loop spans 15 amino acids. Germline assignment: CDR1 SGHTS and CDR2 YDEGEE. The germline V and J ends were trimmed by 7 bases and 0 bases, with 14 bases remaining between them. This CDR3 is CASFKGESSYNEQFF. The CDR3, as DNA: TGTGCCAGCTTCAAGGGGGAGAGCTCCTACAATGAGCAGTTCTTC. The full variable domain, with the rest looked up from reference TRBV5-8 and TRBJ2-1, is EAGVTQSPTHLIKTRGQQATLRCSPISGHTSVYWYQQALGLGLQFLLWYDEGEERNRGNFPPRFSGRQFPNYSSELNVNALELEDSALYLCASFKGESSYNEQFFGPGTRLTVL.

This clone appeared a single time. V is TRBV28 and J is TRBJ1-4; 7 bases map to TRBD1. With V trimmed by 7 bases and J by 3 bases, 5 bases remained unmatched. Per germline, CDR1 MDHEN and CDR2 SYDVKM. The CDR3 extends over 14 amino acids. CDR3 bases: TGTGCCAGCACCCAAGGGGGCTCTAATGAAAAACTGTTTTTT. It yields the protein CASTQGGSNEKLFF.

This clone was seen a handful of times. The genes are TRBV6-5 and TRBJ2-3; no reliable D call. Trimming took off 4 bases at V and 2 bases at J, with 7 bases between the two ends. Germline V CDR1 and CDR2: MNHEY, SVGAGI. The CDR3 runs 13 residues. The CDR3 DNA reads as TGTGCCAGCAGTTCCCGTAACACAGATACGCAGTATTTT. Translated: CASSSRNTDTQYF.

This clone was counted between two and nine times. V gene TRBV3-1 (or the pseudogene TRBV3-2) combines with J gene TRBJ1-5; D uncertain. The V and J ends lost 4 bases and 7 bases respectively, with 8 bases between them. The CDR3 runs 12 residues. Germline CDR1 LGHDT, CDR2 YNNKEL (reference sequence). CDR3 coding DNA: TGTGCCAGCAGCCTATCGGGGCAGCCCCAGCATTTT. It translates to CASSLSGQPQHF.

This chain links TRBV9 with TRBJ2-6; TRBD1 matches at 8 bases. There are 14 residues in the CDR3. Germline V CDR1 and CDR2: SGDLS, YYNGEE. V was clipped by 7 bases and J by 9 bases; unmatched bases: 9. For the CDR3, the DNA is TGTGCCAGCGGAAAAGGACAGGGTGTCAACGTCCTGACTTTC. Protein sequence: CASGKGQGVNVLTF. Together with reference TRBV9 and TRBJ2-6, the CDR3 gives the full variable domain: DSGVTQTPKHLITATGQRVTLRCSPRSGDLSVYWYQQSLDQGLQFLIQYYNGEERAKGNILERFSAQQFPDLHSELNLSSLELGDSALYFCASGKGQGVNVLTFGAGSRLTVL.

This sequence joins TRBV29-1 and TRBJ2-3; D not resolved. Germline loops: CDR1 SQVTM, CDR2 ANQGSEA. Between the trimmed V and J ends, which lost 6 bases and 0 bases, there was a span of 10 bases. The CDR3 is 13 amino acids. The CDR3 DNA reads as TGCAGCGTGCGTCCCTCTAGCACAGATACGCAGTATTTT. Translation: CSVRPSSTDTQYF.

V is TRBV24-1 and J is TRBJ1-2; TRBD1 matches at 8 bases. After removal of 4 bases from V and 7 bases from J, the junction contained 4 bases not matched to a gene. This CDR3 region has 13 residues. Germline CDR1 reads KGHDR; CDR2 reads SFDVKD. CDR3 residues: CATSDTDRGGYTF. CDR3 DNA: TGTGCCACCAGTGACACAGACAGGGGTGGCTACACCTTC.